The rows below give T cell receptor beta chains drawn from one sample of a study of blood T cell repertoires in COVID-19. Sequencing used immunoSEQ multiplex PCR; TCRdb keeps in-frame clones, though not all of them. The repertoire consists of a few hundred thousand clones, with around 86% occurring once and the leading ten covering approximately 1.6%. The source material was PBMCs or T cells enriched from blood (not recorded which). Source of these receptors: a man aged 35 to 55 who had recovered from COVID-19. CDR3s include the opening cysteine and the closing phenylalanine or tryptophan. The order of the fields is J gene, clone size, D gene, V gene, CDR3 DNA, CDR3 protein. A D gene is named only where the DNA matches it firmly. Expanded clones are given a class, and other clones once, few, many or no size at all.

>TRBJ2-2|.|TRBD2|TRBV10-2
TGCGCCAGCAGTGATTGGCGGGGGGGCCGAACCGGGGAGCTGTTTTTT
CASSDWRGGRTGELFF
>TRBJ2-5|.|.|TRBV18
TGTGCCAGCTCACCGAGGGACTCGAAAACAAAAGAGACCCAGTACTTC
CASSPRDSKTKETQYF
>TRBJ2-5|once|.|TRBV13
TGTGCCAGCAGCTTAGGTGCAGGGGGGGAGACCCAGTACTTC
CASSLGAGGETQYF
>TRBJ2-4|.|TRBD2|TRBV7-2
TGTGCCAGCAGCTTCCTGCGGGAGACGGGGAACATTCAGTACTTC
CASSFLRETGNIQYF
>TRBJ1-2|.|TRBD1|TRBV6-5
TGTGCCAGCAGTTGGGACAGGGACTATGGCTACACCTTC
CASSWDRDYGYTF
>TRBJ2-1|once|.|TRBV7-2
TGTGCCAGCAGCTCCTCTAGAACACACAATGAGCAGTTCTTC
CASSSSRTHNEQFF
>TRBJ2-7|.|TRBD2|TRBV4-1
TGCGCCAGCAGCCCCCGACTAGCGGTCAAGGTCGAGCAGTACTTC
CASSPRLAVKVEQYF
>TRBJ2-7|.|.|TRBV11-2
TGTGCCAGCAGCTTTAACCGGGCCTACGAGCAGTACTTC
CASSFNRAYEQYF
>TRBJ1-5|.|.|TRBV12-3/TRBV12-4
TGTGCCAGCAGTGAGGGTGATCGGTTGGCCCAGCATTTT
CASSEGDRLAQHF
>TRBJ2-3|.|TRBD2|TRBV5-5
TGTGCCAGCAGCTTGTCCGCGGGGGGGTTTAGTGCAGATACGCAGTATTTT
CASSLSAGGFSADTQYF
>TRBJ2-7|.|.|TRBV27
TGTGCCAGCAGTTTAATCAGGGCGAATCACGAGCAGTACTTC
CASSLIRANHEQYF
>TRBJ2-3|.|TRBD2|TRBV7-7
TGTGCCAGCAGCCTAGCGGGAGGGATCACAGATACGCAGTATTTT
CASSLAGGITDTQYF
>TRBJ1-2|.|TRBD1|TRBV3-1/TRBV3-2
TGTGCCAGCAGCCAACGTATCGGACAGGGGAGGAACTATGGCTACACCTTC
CASSQRIGQGRNYGYTF
>TRBJ1-2|.|.|TRBV12-1
TGTGCCAGCAGCTCTCACCGGGACAGAATGTATGGCTACACCTTC
CASSSHRDRMYGYTF